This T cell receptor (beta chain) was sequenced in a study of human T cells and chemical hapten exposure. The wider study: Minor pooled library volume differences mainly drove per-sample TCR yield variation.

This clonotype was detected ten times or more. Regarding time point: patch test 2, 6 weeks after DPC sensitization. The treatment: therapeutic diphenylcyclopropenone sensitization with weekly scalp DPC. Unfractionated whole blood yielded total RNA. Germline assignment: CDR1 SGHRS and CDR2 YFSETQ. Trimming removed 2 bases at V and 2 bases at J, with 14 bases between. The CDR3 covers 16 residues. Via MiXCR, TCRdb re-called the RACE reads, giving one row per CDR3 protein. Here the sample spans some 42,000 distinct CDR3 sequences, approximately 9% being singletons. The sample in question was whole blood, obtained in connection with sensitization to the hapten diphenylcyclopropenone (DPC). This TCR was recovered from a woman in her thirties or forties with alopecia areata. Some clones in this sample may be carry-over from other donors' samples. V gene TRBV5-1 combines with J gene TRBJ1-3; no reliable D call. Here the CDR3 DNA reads TGCGCCAGCAGCTTCTCGCAGTCGGGGACTGGAAACACCATATATTTT. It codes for CASSFSQSGTGNTIYF.